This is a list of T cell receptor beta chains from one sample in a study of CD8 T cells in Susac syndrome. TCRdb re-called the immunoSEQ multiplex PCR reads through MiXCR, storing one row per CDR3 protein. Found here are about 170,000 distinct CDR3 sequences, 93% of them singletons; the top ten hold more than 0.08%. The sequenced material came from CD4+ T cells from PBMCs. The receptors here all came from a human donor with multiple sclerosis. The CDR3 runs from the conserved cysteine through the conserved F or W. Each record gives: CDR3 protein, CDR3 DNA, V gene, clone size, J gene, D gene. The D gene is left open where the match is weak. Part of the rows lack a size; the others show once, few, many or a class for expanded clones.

CDR3aa: CASSPVRRRGAYEQYF; CDR3nt: TGTGCCAGCAGCCCAGTTCGTCGGCGGGGGGCCTACGAGCAGTACTTC; v_gene: TRBV11-2; abundance: -; j_gene: TRBJ2-7; d_gene: TRBD2
CDR3aa: CASSQVGGTPQHF; CDR3nt: TGTGCCAGCAGCCAAGTCGGTGGTACGCCCCAGCATTTT; v_gene: TRBV3-1; abundance: -; j_gene: TRBJ1-5; d_gene: -
CDR3aa: CASSPRAGQGVDEQYF; CDR3nt: TGTGCCAGCAGCCCCAGAGCGGGACAGGGGGTCGACGAGCAGTACTTC; v_gene: TRBV9; abundance: -; j_gene: TRBJ2-7; d_gene: TRBD1
CDR3aa: CATSSHSGLAGTGELFF; CDR3nt: TGTGCCACCAGCAGCCACTCGGGACTAGCGGGGACCGGGGAGCTGTTTTTT; v_gene: TRBV15; abundance: -; j_gene: TRBJ2-2; d_gene: TRBD2
CDR3aa: CASSLDGADTQYF; CDR3nt: TGCGCCAGCAGCTTGGATGGCGCAGATACGCAGTATTTT; v_gene: TRBV5-1; abundance: -; j_gene: TRBJ2-3; d_gene: -
CDR3aa: CASSLEERAEAFF; CDR3nt: TGCGCCAGCAGCTTGGAGGAACGCGCTGAAGCTTTCTTT; v_gene: TRBV5-1; abundance: few; j_gene: TRBJ1-1; d_gene: -
CDR3aa: CASSNGQGKYEQYF; CDR3nt: TGCGCCAGCAGCAACGGACAGGGGAAGTACGAGCAGTACTTC; v_gene: TRBV5-1; abundance: once; j_gene: TRBJ2-7; d_gene: TRBD1
CDR3aa: CASRPWGANTGELFF; CDR3nt: TGTGCCAGCAGACCCTGGGGAGCGAACACCGGGGAGCTGTTTTTT; v_gene: TRBV6-2/TRBV6-3; abundance: once; j_gene: TRBJ2-2; d_gene: -
CDR3aa: CSASGEGTGELFF; CDR3nt: TGCAGTGCTAGCGGGGAGGGCACCGGGGAGCTGTTTTTT; v_gene: TRBV20-1; abundance: -; j_gene: TRBJ2-2; d_gene: TRBD2
CDR3aa: CASSLQNPDTGELFF; CDR3nt: TGTGCCAGCAGTTTACAGAATCCTGACACCGGGGAGCTGTTTTTT; v_gene: TRBV27; abundance: -; j_gene: TRBJ2-2; d_gene: -
CDR3aa: CASSTDGKIQPQHF; CDR3nt: TGTGCCAGTAGTACGGACGGTAAAATACAGCCCCAGCATTTT; v_gene: TRBV19; abundance: -; j_gene: TRBJ1-5; d_gene: -
CDR3aa: CASSVDPAGAYNEQFF; CDR3nt: TGTGCCAGCAGCGTAGATCCAGCGGGGGCTTACAATGAGCAGTTCTTC; v_gene: TRBV9; abundance: -; j_gene: TRBJ2-1; d_gene: TRBD2
CDR3aa: CASKWEGEGEQFF; CDR3nt: TGTGCCAGCAAGTGGGAGGGGGAAGGGGAGCAGTTCTTC; v_gene: TRBV2; abundance: once; j_gene: TRBJ2-1; d_gene: -
CDR3aa: CASSQTQQETQYF; CDR3nt: TGTGCCAGCAGCCAAACACAGCAAGAGACCCAGTACTTC; v_gene: TRBV3-1; abundance: -; j_gene: TRBJ2-5; d_gene: -
CDR3aa: CASSQPRSSGPYSAADTQYF; CDR3nt: TGTGCCAGCAGCCAACCCAGATCGAGCGGACCTTATTCTGCCGCAGATACGCAGTATTTT; v_gene: TRBV3-1; abundance: -; j_gene: TRBJ2-3; d_gene: -
CDR3aa: CASTDSNQPQHF; CDR3nt: TGTGCCAGCACAGATAGCAATCAGCCCCAGCATTTT; v_gene: TRBV12-3/TRBV12-4; abundance: -; j_gene: TRBJ1-5; d_gene: -
CDR3aa: CASTGGETQYF; CDR3nt: TGTGCCAGCACCGGGGGAGAGACCCAGTACTTC; v_gene: TRBV7-9; abundance: -; j_gene: TRBJ2-5; d_gene: -
CDR3aa: CASKSLYEQYF; CDR3nt: TGTGCCAGTAAAAGTTTATACGAGCAGTACTTC; v_gene: TRBV2; abundance: few; j_gene: TRBJ2-7; d_gene: -
CDR3aa: CASSQDPGRYEQYF; CDR3nt: TGCGCCAGCAGCCAAGATCCCGGGAGGTACGAGCAGTACTTC; v_gene: TRBV4-3; abundance: -; j_gene: TRBJ2-7; d_gene: TRBD2
CDR3aa: CASSEQINGLYNEQFF; CDR3nt: TGTGCCAGCAGTGAACAGATAAACGGACTCTACAATGAGCAGTTCTTC; v_gene: TRBV28; abundance: -; j_gene: TRBJ2-1; d_gene: -
CDR3aa: CASSQNERSYEQYF; CDR3nt: TGTGCCAGCAGCCAAAATGAAAGGTCCTACGAGCAGTACTTC; v_gene: TRBV3-1; abundance: -; j_gene: TRBJ2-7; d_gene: -
CDR3aa: CASSEARGTEAFF; CDR3nt: TGTGCCAGCAGTGAAGCTAGGGGGACTGAAGCTTTCTTT; v_gene: TRBV6-1; abundance: -; j_gene: TRBJ1-1; d_gene: -
CDR3aa: CASSFGQANNYGYTF; CDR3nt: TGTGCCAGCAGCTTTGGGCAGGCGAATAACTATGGCTACACCTTC; v_gene: TRBV7-9; abundance: -; j_gene: TRBJ1-2; d_gene: -